The following is a T cell receptor beta chain sequence with its context. This record comes from a study of technical replicates of blood from several donors. Germline-derived CDR1 and CDR2 are MGHRA and YSYEKL. The V end lost 3 bases, the J end lost 5 bases, and 16 bases lay between the germline ends. The CDR3 extends over 15 amino acids. Sequencing used immunoSEQ multiplex PCR; TCRdb keeps in-frame clones, though not all of them. The sample shows about 80,000 clones, approximately 86% of them seen only once. This rearrangement joins TRBV4-1 to TRBJ2-5; TRBD2 is a possible D gene (6 bases). The clonotype was recovered from a human donor in good health. Some clones in this sample may be carry-over from other donors' samples. The specimen was PBMCs. CDR3 in DNA: TGCGCCAGCAGCCACATCCCAGGGACTGGCGAGACCCAGTACTTC. It translates to CASSHIPGTGETQYF.